The present T cell receptor (beta chain) was sequenced within a study of blood T cell repertoires in COVID-19. Using immunoSEQ multiplex PCR, the repertoire was profiled, and TCRdb retains in-frame clones only, with some absent. The sample lists 220,000 or so clones; around four fifths were seen once. V shed 1 base and J 6 bases; nucleotides not matched to a gene: 3. Germline V CDR1 and CDR2: SGHNT, YENEEA. This CDR3 has 14 residues. The genes are TRBV11-3 and TRBJ1-1, with 9 bases matching TRBD1. The TCR was taken from a woman older than 75 with COVID-19, enrolled during active disease. Sequenced material: peripheral blood. This CDR3 reads CASSLGGTGSEAFF. CDR3 nucleotide sequence: TGTGCCAGCAGCTTAGGGGGGACAGGGTCTGAAGCTTTCTTT.